One and the same sample provided the 21 T cell receptor beta chains below, sequenced in a study of CD8+CD57+ T cells in acquired aplastic anemia. Genomic DNA constituted the template upon which TCR beta VDJ and CDR3 profiling was performed. Each CDR3 protein gets one entry after TCRdb re-called the reads with MiXCR. The top ten hold about 43% of the sample, which has 200,000 or so distinct CDR3 sequences, 64% seen once. Sequences were obtained from sorted CD4+, CD8+, or CD8+CD57+ T cells (not recorded which) from PBMCs. The receptors come from a human donor with severe aplastic anemia or a healthy control (not recorded which).

The genes are TRBV20-1 and TRBJ2-5; no clear D gene. The CDR3 contains 11 residues. The V gene's germline CDR1 is DFQATT and CDR2 SNEGSKA (reference sequence). V dropped 1 base and J dropped 5 bases, with 5 bases sitting between them. The CDR3 nucleotides read TGCAGTGCTAGAGTCAGGGAGACCCAGTACTTC. This gives the protein CSARVRETQYF.

About this clonotype itself: It is likely a read error, because the conserved phenylalanine at the end of the CDR3 is missing. The limits of the CDR3 on the DNA are not certain, so only TCRdb's listed CDR3 is given. This chain joins TRBV9 and TRBJ2-3; the table's D gene call, TRBD1, was not cross checked with the DNA. The CDR3 extends over 11 residues, inclusive of both ends. The germline V gene encodes CDR1 SGDLS and CDR2 YYNGEE. The CDR3 sequence is CASSVGTGAGY.

This clonotype was recorded at least ten times. The J gene is TRBJ2-7, the V gene TRBV20-1; possibly TRBD1 for D (5 bases). The CDR3 totals 12 residues. The V end lost 1 base, the J end lost 3 bases, and 7 bases lay between the germline ends. Germline V gene sequence: CDR1 DFQATT, CDR2 SNEGSKA (reference sequence). CDR3 DNA sequence: TGCAGTGCTAGAGTGACAGACTACGAGCAGTACTTC. It codes for CSARVTDYEQYF.

In DNA, the CDR3 is TGTGCCATCAGCCCCGGGACAGGGCTGTCTGAAGCTTTCTTT. As protein: CAISPGTGLSEAFF. The rearrangement links TRBV10-3 to TRBJ1-1, with 9 bases lining up with TRBD1. CDR1 and CDR2 from the germline V gene are ENHRY and SYGVKD. With V trimmed by 6 bases and J by 6 bases, 8 bases remained unmatched. The CDR3 loop spans 14 amino acids.

The chain recombines TRBV19 with TRBJ2-5; D ambiguous. V gave up 4 bases and J gave up 5 bases, with 8 bases separating them. Germline values: CDR1 LNHDA, CDR2 SQIVND (reference sequence). The CDR3 runs 12 residues. The CDR3: CASSRANETQYF. In DNA, the CDR3 is TGTGCCAGTAGTAGGGCCAACGAGACCCAGTACTTC.

The V call is TRBV6-5, the J call TRBJ1-6; TRBD1 matches 8 bases. The germline V gene encodes CDR1 MNHEY and CDR2 SVGAGI. This CDR3 has 17 residues. After removal of 4 bases from V and 6 bases from J, the junction contained 11 bases not matched to a gene. CDR3 DNA sequence: TGTGCCAGCAGTTTAAATGGACAGGGAGTTGGTAATTCACCCCTCCACTTT. Translating gives CASSLNGQGVGNSPLHF.

The chain couples TRBV24-1 to TRBJ2-3; tentative D call: TRBD1 (5 bases). Trimming removed 6 bases at V and 11 bases at J, with 20 bases between. Germline V gene data show CDR1 as KGHDR and CDR2 as SFDVKD. There are 14 residues in the CDR3. The CDR3 nucleotides read TGTGCCACCAGTAGTTTCTCTGGGCCAGGGATGCAGTATTTT. It codes for CATSSFSGPGMQYF.

The chain carries TRBV10-3 and TRBJ2-6; D call uncertain. Germline CDR1 reads ENHRY; CDR2 reads SYGVKD. The CDR3 has 16 amino acids. V dropped 3 bases and J dropped 0 bases, with 9 bases sitting between them. In nucleotides, the CDR3 is TGTGCCATCAGTGACCCGGCGGTCTCTGGGGCCAACGTCCTGACTTTC. Translating it yields CAISDPAVSGANVLTF.

This clonotype came up a few times. J is TRBJ1-6 and V is TRBV7-9, with a weak D call TRBD1 (6 bases). The length of the CDR3 is 14 residues. V lost 5 bases and J 9 bases, leaving 14 bases between the germline ends. Germline V gene sequence: CDR1 SEHNR, CDR2 FQNEAQ (reference sequence). DNA of the CDR3: TGTGCCAGCAGCCCAGTACAGGGAACTTCACCCCTCCACTTT. Translated: CASSPVQGTSPLHF.

The chain couples TRBV5-4 to TRBJ2-2; TRBD1 is a possible D gene (5 bases). Trimming removed 4 bases from V and 4 bases from J, with 14 bases in between. This CDR3 comprises 15 residues. Looked up from germline, CDR1 is SGHNT and CDR2 is YYREEE (reference sequence). CDR3 sequence: CASSKSRQSTGELFF. The CDR3 nucleotides are TGTGCCAGCAGCAAGTCCCGACAGAGCACCGGGGAGCTGTTTTTT.

This clonotype was seen many times. The chain has TRBV29-1 and TRBJ1-2, with D perhaps matching TRBD1 (6 bases). Germline V gene lookup returns CDR1 SQVTM and CDR2 ANQGSEA. The CDR3 is made up of 16 amino acids. Trimming removed 0 bases from V and 4 bases from J, with 18 bases in between. The DNA for the CDR3 is TGCAGCGTTGAAGACCCTAGGGACTTCAGGGGCTATGGCTACACCTTC. Encoded protein: CSVEDPRDFRGYGYTF.

Note on this clonotype: It is likely a read error, because the conserved phenylalanine at the end of the CDR3 is missing. The rearrangement joins TRBV20-1 to TRBJ2-7; 10 nucleotides align to TRBD2. CDR3 size: 14 residues. Trimming took 3 bases from V and 6 from J; bases not matched to a gene: 8. Germline CDR1 reads DFQATT; CDR2 reads SNEGSKA (reference sequence). The CDR3 region has the DNA TGCAGTGCTAGTCTCCTAGCGGGAGTCGGCGAGCAGTACCTC. Protein: CSASLLAGVGEQYL.

The V call is TRBV29-1, the J call TRBJ2-5; maybe TRBD2 (5 bases). The CDR3 has 14 amino acids. Trimming left V 7 bases short and J 5 bases short, with 20 bases between. Germline loops: CDR1 SQVTM, CDR2 ANQGSEA. The CDR3, as DNA: TGCAGCGACCACCTCGGGGAACCCCCGGAGACCCAGTACTTC. This codes for CSDHLGEPPETQYF.

The chain couples TRBV20-1 to TRBJ2-2; D ambiguous. This CDR3 is built from 12 residues. Looked up from germline, CDR1 is DFQATT and CDR2 is SNEGSKA (reference sequence). Trimming removed 2 bases at V and 8 bases at J, with 9 bases between. The CDR3 protein is CSARQVDGELFF. The CDR3, as DNA: TGCAGTGCTAGACAAGTGGATGGGGAGCTGTTTTTT.

This clonotype was detected ten times or more. The V call is TRBV12-3 or TRBV12-4, the J call TRBJ2-3; D may be TRBD2 (6 bases). V gave up 3 bases and J gave up 1 base, with 11 bases separating them. The CDR3 contains 15 residues. CDR3 bases: TGTGCCAGCAGTTTCCTACCGGGGGGCACAGATACGCAGTATTTT. It is translated as CASSFLPGGTDTQYF.

The chain combines TRBV15 with TRBJ1-5, with D possibly matching TRBD1 (6 bases). The V end lost 0 bases, the J end lost 6 bases, and 12 bases lay between the germline ends. The germline V gene encodes CDR1 LNHNV and CDR2 YYDKDF (reference sequence). The CDR3 runs 15 residues. CDR3 region: CATSRERGAVQPQHF. CDR3 DNA sequence: TGTGCCACCAGCAGAGAGCGGGGGGCAGTTCAGCCCCAGCATTTT.

Many counts were recorded for this clonotype. Written as DNA, the CDR3 is TGTGCCTGGACCACAGATACGCAGTATTTT. It codes for CAWTTDTQYF. The chain recombines TRBV30 with TRBJ2-3, with D unresolved. Germline V gene sequence: CDR1 GTSNPN, CDR2 SVGIG (reference sequence). The CDR3 covers 10 residues. Between the trimmed V and J ends, which lost 4 bases and 2 bases, there was a span of 1 base.

Of note for this clonotype: The DNA is left out, because the CDR3 cannot be placed on it with certainty; the CDR3 is given as TCRdb lists it. J is TRBJ1-5 and V is TRBV5-1. Including both end residues, the CDR3 is 16 amino acids long. CDR1 is SGHRS and CDR2 is YFSETQ in the germline V gene. The CDR3 loop reads CASSLEPLPVLRRQHF.

V and J are TRBV7-8 and TRBJ2-2; perhaps TRBD1 as D (6 bases). The CDR3 runs 16 residues. Trimming took off 2 bases at V and 1 base at J, with 11 bases between the two ends. The V gene's germline CDR1 is SGHVS and CDR2 FQNEAQ. The CDR3 reads CASSLTGFGNTGELFF. The DNA for the CDR3 is TGTGCCAGCAGCTTAACAGGGTTTGGGAACACCGGGGAGCTGTTTTTT.

The rearrangement links TRBV2 to TRBJ2-3; no clear D gene. Germline V gene sequence: CDR1 SNHLY, CDR2 FYNNEI. This CDR3 spans 12 amino acids. Trimming pared 10 bases from V and 6 bases from J, leaving 14 bases between. The CDR3 nucleotides are TGTGCCACCGTGCCACTTGGGGATACGCAGTATTTT. As protein: CATVPLGDTQYF.

The rearrangement joins TRBV7-8 to TRBJ1-1; no clear D. This CDR3 comprises 12 residues. V was cut by 5 bases and J by 3 bases, with 7 bases left in between. Germline V gene sequence: CDR1 SGHVS, CDR2 FQNEAQ. CDR3 nucleotide sequence: TGTGCCAGCAGCCACGAGTACACTGAAGCTTTCTTT. Translating gives CASSHEYTEAFF.